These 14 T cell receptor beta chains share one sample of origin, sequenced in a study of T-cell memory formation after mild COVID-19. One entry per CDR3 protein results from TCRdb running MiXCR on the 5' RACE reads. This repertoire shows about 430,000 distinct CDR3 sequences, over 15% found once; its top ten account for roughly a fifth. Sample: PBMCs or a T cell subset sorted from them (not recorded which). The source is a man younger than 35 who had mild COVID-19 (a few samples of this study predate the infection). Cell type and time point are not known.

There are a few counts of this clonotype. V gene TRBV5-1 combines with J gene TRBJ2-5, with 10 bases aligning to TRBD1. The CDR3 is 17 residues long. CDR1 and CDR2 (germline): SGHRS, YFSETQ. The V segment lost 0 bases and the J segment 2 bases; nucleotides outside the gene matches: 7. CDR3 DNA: TGCGCCAGCAGCTTGGCTACCGGGACAGGGGTGCAAGAGACCCAGTACTTC. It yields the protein CASSLATGTGVQETQYF.

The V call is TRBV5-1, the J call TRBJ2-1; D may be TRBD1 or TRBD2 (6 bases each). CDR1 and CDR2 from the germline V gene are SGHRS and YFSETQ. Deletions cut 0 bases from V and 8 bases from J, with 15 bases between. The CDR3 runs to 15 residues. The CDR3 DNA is TGCGCCAGCAGCTTGGGTCGGGGGCCCCGAGATGAGCAGTTCTTC. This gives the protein CASSLGRGPRDEQFF.

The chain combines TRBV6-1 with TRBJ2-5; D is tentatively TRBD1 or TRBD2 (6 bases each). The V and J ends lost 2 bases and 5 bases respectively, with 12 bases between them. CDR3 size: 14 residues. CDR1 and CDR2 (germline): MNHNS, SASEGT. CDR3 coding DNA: TGTGCCAGCAGTGAACCCGGGGGCTGGGAGACCCAGTACTTC. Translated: CASSEPGGWETQYF.

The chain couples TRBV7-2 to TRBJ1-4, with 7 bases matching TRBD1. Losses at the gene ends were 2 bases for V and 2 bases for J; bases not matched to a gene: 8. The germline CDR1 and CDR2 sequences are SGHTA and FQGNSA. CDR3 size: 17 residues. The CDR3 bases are TGTGCCAGCAGCTTATCCCGCAGGGGGGGCACTAATGAAAAACTGTTTTTT. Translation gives CASSLSRRGGTNEKLFF.

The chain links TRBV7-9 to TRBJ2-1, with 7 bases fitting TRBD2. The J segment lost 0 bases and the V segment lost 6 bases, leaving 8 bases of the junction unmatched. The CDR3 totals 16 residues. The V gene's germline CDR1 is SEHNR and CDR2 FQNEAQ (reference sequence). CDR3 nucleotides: TGTGCCAGCAGTCGACGCGGGGGTCTCTCCTACAATGAGCAGTTCTTC. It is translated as CASSRRGGLSYNEQFF.

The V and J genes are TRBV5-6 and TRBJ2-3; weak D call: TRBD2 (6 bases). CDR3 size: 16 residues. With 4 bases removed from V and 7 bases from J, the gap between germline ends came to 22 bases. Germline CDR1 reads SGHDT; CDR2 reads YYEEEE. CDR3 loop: CASSADGGRRRNTQYF. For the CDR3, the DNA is TGTGCCAGCAGCGCCGACGGGGGTAGGCGGAGGAATACGCAGTATTTT.

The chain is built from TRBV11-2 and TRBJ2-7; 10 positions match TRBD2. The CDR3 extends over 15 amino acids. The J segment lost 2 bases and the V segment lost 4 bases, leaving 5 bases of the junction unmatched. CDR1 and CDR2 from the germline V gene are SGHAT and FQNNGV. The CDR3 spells CASSSTSGATYEQYF. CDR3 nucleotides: TGTGCCAGCAGCTCTACTAGCGGGGCGACCTACGAGCAGTACTTC.

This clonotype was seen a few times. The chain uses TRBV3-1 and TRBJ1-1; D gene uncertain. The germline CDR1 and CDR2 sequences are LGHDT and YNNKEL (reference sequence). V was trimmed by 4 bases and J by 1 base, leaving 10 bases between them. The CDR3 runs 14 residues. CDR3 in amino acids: CASSPFAQNTEAFF. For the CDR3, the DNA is TGTGCCAGCAGCCCCTTCGCGCAGAACACTGAAGCTTTCTTT.

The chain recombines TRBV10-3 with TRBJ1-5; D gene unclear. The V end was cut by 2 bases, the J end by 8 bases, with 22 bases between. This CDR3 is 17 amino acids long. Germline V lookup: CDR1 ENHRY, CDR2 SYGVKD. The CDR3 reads CAISEGLTRTSEKPQHF. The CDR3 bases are TGTGCCATCAGTGAGGGGCTGACACGGACTTCTGAGAAGCCCCAGCATTTT.

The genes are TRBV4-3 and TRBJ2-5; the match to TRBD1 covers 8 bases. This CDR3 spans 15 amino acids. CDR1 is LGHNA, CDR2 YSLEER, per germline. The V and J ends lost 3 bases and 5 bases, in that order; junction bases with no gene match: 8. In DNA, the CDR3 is TGCGCCAGCAGCCACTTGACAGGGGCTCGGGAGACCCAGTACTTC. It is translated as CASSHLTGARETQYF.

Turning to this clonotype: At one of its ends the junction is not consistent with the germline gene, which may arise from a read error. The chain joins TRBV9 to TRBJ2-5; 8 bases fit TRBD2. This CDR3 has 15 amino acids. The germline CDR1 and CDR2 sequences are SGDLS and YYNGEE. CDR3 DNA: TGTGCCAGCAGCCGAGGGGCTAGCGGGTTAGAGACCAAGTACTTC. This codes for CASSRGASGLETKYF.

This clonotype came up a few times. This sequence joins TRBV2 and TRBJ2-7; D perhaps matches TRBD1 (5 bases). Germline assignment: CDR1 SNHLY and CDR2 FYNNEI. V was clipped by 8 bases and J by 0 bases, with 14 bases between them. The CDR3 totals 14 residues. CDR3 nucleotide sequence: TGTGCCAGCGTAGCAGGGTGGGGCTCCTACGAGCAGTACTTC. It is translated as CASVAGWGSYEQYF.

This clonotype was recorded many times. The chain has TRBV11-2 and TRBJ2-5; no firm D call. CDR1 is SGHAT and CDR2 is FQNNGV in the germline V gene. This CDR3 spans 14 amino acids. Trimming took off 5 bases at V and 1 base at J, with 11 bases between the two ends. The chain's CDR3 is CASSPYKLQETQYF. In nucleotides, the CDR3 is TGTGCCAGCAGCCCTTATAAGCTCCAAGAGACCCAGTACTTC.

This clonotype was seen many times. Here the CDR3 reads CASSWTNQNTEAFF. For the CDR3, the DNA is TGTGCCAGCAGTTGGACGAACCAGAACACTGAAGCTTTCTTT. The chain employs TRBV6-5 and TRBJ1-1; D uncertain. V was clipped by 4 bases and J by 1 base, with 10 bases between them. Germline loops: CDR1 MNHEY, CDR2 SVGAGI. The CDR3 contains 14 residues.